These 32 T cell receptor beta chains originate from one sample sequenced in a study of blood T cell repertoires in COVID-19. TCRdb keeps only in-frame clones here, not all; method: immunoSEQ multiplex PCR. The sample has about 130,000 clones, roughly three quarters seen once. The material sequenced was peripheral blood. These receptors all come from a woman in her 70s with COVID-19, enrolled during active disease.

The V call is TRBV2, the J call TRBJ2-2; 9 nucleotides line up with TRBD1. V shed 7 bases and J 6 bases; nucleotides not matched to a gene: 6. The CDR3 runs 14 residues. Germline lookup yields CDR1 SNHLY and CDR2 FYNNEI. For the CDR3, the DNA is TGTGCCAGCAAACTAGGACAGGGGTCCGGGGAGCTGTTTTTT. Its translation is CASKLGQGSGELFF.

This clone was observed a few times. The CDR3 reads CASSLERFPGTQYF. The CDR3 nucleotides are TGTGCCAGCAGCTTGGAGAGATTCCCGGGAACCCAGTACTTC. The chain couples TRBV5-4 to TRBJ2-5, with a weak D call TRBD2 (5 bases). V lost 0 bases and J lost 8, with 14 bases in between. CDR1 and CDR2 (germline): SGHNT, YYREEE (reference sequence). This CDR3 comprises 14 residues.

The chain carries TRBV2 and TRBJ2-1, with 9 bases identical to TRBD2. This CDR3 is 15 amino acids long. The ends lost 5 bases at V and 8 bases at J; junction bases unmatched: 10. Germline values: CDR1 SNHLY, CDR2 FYNNEI. This chain's CDR3 is CASSPSGGQGHEQFF. DNA for the CDR3: TGTGCCAGCAGTCCCAGCGGGGGGCAGGGTCATGAGCAGTTCTTC.

The DNA for the CDR3 is TGTGCCAGCAGCCTCGTAACAAGTTCGAACACTGAAGCTTTCTTT. Protein: CASSLVTSSNTEAFF. The V gene is TRBV6-5, the J gene TRBJ1-1; D uncertain. This CDR3 contains 15 residues. Germline V lookup: CDR1 MNHEY, CDR2 SVGAGI. Trimming took off 6 bases at V and 1 base at J, with 15 bases between the two ends.

This chain links TRBV6-2 or TRBV6-3 with TRBJ2-3; D is perhaps TRBD2 (5 bases). Germline-derived CDR1 and CDR2 are MNHEY and SVGEGT. V dropped 4 bases and J dropped 11 bases, with 16 bases sitting between them. This CDR3 is built from 13 residues. The CDR3 nucleotides read TGTGCCAGCAGTTCGTCGGGGAGCGTGGGGCAGTATTTT. Protein sequence: CASSSSGSVGQYF.

By share, this clone ranks as medium-sized. The V and J genes are TRBV28 and TRBJ1-5; the match to TRBD1 covers 8 bases. The CDR3 sequence is 15 residues long. J gave up 4 bases and V 1 base, and 3 bases lay outside the gene matches. Per the germline V gene, CDR1 is MDHEN and CDR2 is SYDVKM. CDR3 DNA sequence: TGTGCCAGCAGTTTATTGACAGGGGTGAATCAGCCCCAGCATTTT. It encodes CASSLLTGVNQPQHF.

The chain uses TRBV30 and TRBJ1-1, with 8 bases that match TRBD1. Per germline, CDR1 GTSNPN and CDR2 SVGIG (reference sequence). The CDR3 sequence is 15 residues long. V shed 1 base and J 3 bases; nucleotides not matched to a gene: 7. The CDR3 loop reads CAWSGGQGWDTEAFF. The CDR3 DNA is TGTGCCTGGAGTGGAGGACAGGGATGGGACACTGAAGCTTTCTTT.

The chain combines TRBV10-1 with TRBJ2-1, with TRBD1 matching over 9 bases. Trimming took 0 bases from V and 7 from J; bases not matched to a gene: 7. CDR1 is WNHNN, CDR2 SYGVQD, per germline (reference sequence). CDR3 size: 16 residues. CDR3 region: CASSESSRGQGNEQFF. The CDR3 coding sequence is TGCGCCAGCAGTGAGTCGAGTCGGGGACAGGGTAATGAGCAGTTCTTC.

V usage is TRBV5-5 and J usage is TRBJ1-2; D call uncertain. The CDR3 totals 14 residues. CDR1 is SGHKS and CDR2 is YYEKEE in the germline V gene (reference sequence). Trimming shortened V by 1 base and J by 8 bases, and 15 bases separated the two germline ends. CDR3 DNA: TGTGCCAGCAGCTTGCCCCTGGCCAGAGGGGGCTACACCTTC. It yields the protein CASSLPLARGGYTF. Together with reference TRBV5-5 and TRBJ1-2, the CDR3 gives the full variable domain: DAGVTQSPTHLIKTRGQQVTLRCSPISGHKSVSWYQQVLGQGPQFIFQYYEKEERGRGNFPDRFSARQFPNYSSELNVNALLLGDSALYLCASSLPLARGGYTFGSGTRLTVV.

The chain combines TRBV5-6 with TRBJ1-2, with a possible D match to TRBD1 (5 bases). The CDR3 is made up of 15 amino acids. V was trimmed by 0 bases and J by 6 bases, leaving 15 bases between them. The germline gives CDR1 SGHDT, CDR2 YYEEEE. The CDR3 spells CASSLVVRVVDGYTF. The CDR3 DNA sequence: TGTGCCAGCAGCTTGGTAGTCAGGGTAGTCGATGGCTACACCTTC. The full variable domain, with the rest looked up from reference TRBV5-6 and TRBJ1-2, is DAGVTQSPTHLIKTRGQQVTLRCSPKSGHDTVSWYQQALGQGPQFIFQYYEEEERQRGNFPDRFSGHQFPNYSSELNVNALLLGDSALYLCASSLVVRVVDGYTFGSGTRLTVV.

This rearrangement joins TRBV19 to TRBJ1-5; perhaps TRBD1 as D (5 bases). The CDR3 spans 12 residues. V was trimmed by 5 bases and J by 9 bases, leaving 11 bases between them. Germline V CDR1 and CDR2: LNHDA, SQIVND (reference sequence). The CDR3 DNA reads TGTGCCAGTAGTGCCCGGACACTGCCCCAGCATTTT. Translated, it gives CASSARTLPQHF.

CDR3 bases: TGTGCCAGCAGCTGGTCTCAGGCTTACGACAATGAGCAGTTCTTC. Amino acids: CASSWSQAYDNEQFF. The V gene is TRBV5-4, the J gene TRBJ2-1; the D is unclear. Germline CDR1 reads SGHNT; CDR2 reads YYREEE (reference sequence). The CDR3 contains 15 residues. V lost 3 bases to trimming and J lost 5 bases, with 15 bases between them. Combining the CDR3 with reference TRBV5-4 and TRBJ2-1 gives the whole variable domain ETGVTQSPTHLIKTRGQQVTLRCSSQSGHNTVSWYQQALGQGPQFIFQYYREEENGRGNFPPRFSGLQFPNYSSELNVNALELDDSALYLCASSWSQAYDNEQFFGPGTRLTVL.

The V and J genes are TRBV4-1 and TRBJ2-2; D is ambiguous. The CDR3 contains 14 residues. CDR1 MGHRA and CDR2 YSYEKL come from the germline V gene. The V gene lost 0 bases and the J gene lost 4 bases, with 6 bases spanning the gap. The chain's CDR3 is CASSQDPGTGELFF. In DNA form, the CDR3 reads TGCGCCAGCAGCCAAGATCCAGGCACCGGGGAGCTGTTTTTT.

This clone came up a few times. The chain recombines TRBV9 with TRBJ1-2; D is unresolved. V was trimmed by 0 bases and J by 4 bases, leaving 10 bases between them. This CDR3 region has 14 residues. Germline assignment: CDR1 SGDLS and CDR2 YYNGEE. The CDR3 protein is CASSVGVGSYGYTF. As DNA, the CDR3 is TGTGCCAGCAGCGTAGGGGTAGGGAGCTATGGCTACACCTTC.

The V call is TRBV6-1, the J call TRBJ1-5, with 9 bases identical to TRBD1. Trimming took 11 bases from V and 4 from J; bases not matched to a gene: 6. Per germline, CDR1 MNHNS and CDR2 SASEGT. The CDR3 sequence is 13 residues long. The CDR3 is CAGRGTGNQPQHF. CDR3 DNA: TGTGCCGGGCGGGGGACAGGGAATCAGCCCCAGCATTTT.

The chain has TRBV21-1 and TRBJ2-7; the table's D call, TRBD2, was not checked against the DNA. TRBV21-1 is recorded as a pseudogene. This CDR3 is built from 18 residues. The CDR3 nucleotides are TGTGCCAGCAGCAAACACGAAGGGACTAGCGGGGGGGCGTGGGAGCAGTACTTC. Its translation is CASSKHEGTSGGAWEQYF.

The genes are TRBV6-6 and TRBJ2-1; TRBD1 matches at 7 bases. V gave up 6 bases and J gave up 4 bases; unmatched junction bases: 9. Germline lookup yields CDR1 MNHNY and CDR2 SVGAGI (reference sequence). This CDR3 has 15 residues. CDR3 nucleotide sequence: TGTGCCAGCAGACCGGGACAGACCTTATACAATGAGCAGTTCTTC. It encodes CASRPGQTLYNEQFF.

This chain uses TRBV5-1 with TRBJ2-7, with D maybe TRBD2 (6 bases). V was cut by 0 bases and J by 5 bases, with 15 bases left in between. The CDR3 covers 15 residues. Germline V gene data show CDR1 as SGHRS and CDR2 as YFSETQ. CDR3 residues: CASSLDTSFPDEQYF. The CDR3 DNA reads as TGCGCCAGCAGCTTGGATACTAGCTTCCCCGACGAGCAGTACTTC.

The V gene is TRBV7-2, the J gene TRBJ2-1; 8 bases map to TRBD2. Germline CDR1 and CDR2: SGHTA and FQGNSA. Trimming removed 5 bases from V and 8 bases from J; junction bases left unmatched: 14. CDR3 length: 16 residues. CDR3 nucleotides: TGTGCCAGCAGCCCCGGAGGGACTAGGTCGGTCGATGAGCAGTTCTTC. Protein product: CASSPGGTRSVDEQFF.

This sequence joins TRBV2 and TRBJ1-1, with 9 positions matching TRBD1. The CDR3 has 15 residues. J gave up 4 bases and V 6 bases, and 9 bases lay outside the gene matches. The germline CDR1 and CDR2 sequences are SNHLY and FYNNEI. CDR3 bases: TGTGCCAGCAGCGCCGCCGACAGGGGGATCACTGAAGCTTTCTTT. It specifies CASSAADRGITEAFF.

The chain links TRBV28 to TRBJ1-3, with TRBD1 matching 7 bases. Germline V gives CDR1 MDHEN, CDR2 SYDVKM. The CDR3 is 17 residues long. Trimming cost V 5 bases and J 4 bases; bases outside gene matches: 14. CDR3 region: CASSRQGELGSGNTIYF. Here the CDR3 DNA reads TGTGCCAGCAGTAGGCAGGGGGAATTGGGTTCGGGAAACACCATATATTTT. Full variable domain (outside the CDR3, taken from reference TRBV28 and TRBJ1-3): DVKVTQSSRYLVKRTGEKVFLECVQDMDHENMFWYRQDPGLGLRLIYFSYDVKMKEKGDIPEGYSVSREKKERFSLILESASTNQTSMYLCASSRQGELGSGNTIYFGEGSWLTVV.

This chain links TRBV29-1 with TRBJ1-1; D is perhaps TRBD1 (6 bases). The germline V gene has CDR1 SQVTM and CDR2 ANQGSEA. The length of the CDR3 is 15 residues. V was clipped by 7 bases and J by 3 bases, with 21 bases between them. Written as DNA, the CDR3 is TGCAGCGCCCGAGGGGGTCAGGCGGCGGACACTGAAGCTTTCTTT. This sequence encodes CSARGGQAADTEAFF. The variable domain in full, with the rest retrieved from reference TRBV29-1 and TRBJ1-1, is SAVISQKPSRDICQRGTSLTIQCQVDSQVTMMFWYRQQPGQSLTLIATANQGSEATYESGFVIDKFPISRPNLTFSTLTVSNMSPEDSSIYLCSARGGQAADTEAFFGQGTRLTVV.

The chain combines TRBV5-4 with TRBJ2-1; 15 bases agree with TRBD2. This CDR3 is built from 18 residues. Germline lookup yields CDR1 SGHNT and CDR2 YYREEE (reference sequence). V shed 4 bases and J 4 bases; nucleotides not matched to a gene: 9. As DNA, the CDR3 is TGTGCCAGCAGCCCGGGACTAGCGGGGGGAGGCGGATACAATGAGCAGTTCTTC. It translates to CASSPGLAGGGGYNEQFF. Full variable domain (missing parts from reference TRBV5-4 and TRBJ2-1): ETGVTQSPTHLIKTRGQQVTLRCSSQSGHNTVSWYQQALGQGPQFIFQYYREEENGRGNFPPRFSGLQFPNYSSELNVNALELDDSALYLCASSPGLAGGGGYNEQFFGPGTRLTVL.

J is TRBJ1-1 and V is TRBV19; 8 positions match TRBD1. V shed 2 bases, J shed 3 bases, and the junction held 5 bases outside the gene matches. Germline V gene sequence: CDR1 LNHDA, CDR2 SQIVND (reference sequence). The CDR3 contains 15 residues. The CDR3 spells CASSIWAGGDTEAFF. The CDR3 nucleotides are TGTGCCAGTAGTATATGGGCAGGGGGCGACACTGAAGCTTTCTTT. Looking up the rest from reference TRBV19 and TRBJ1-1 gives the full variable domain: DGGITQSPKYLFRKEGQNVTLSCEQNLNHDAMYWYRQDPGQGLRLIYYSQIVNDFQKGDIAEGYSVSREKKESFPLTVTSAQKNPTAFYLCASSIWAGGDTEAFFGQGTRLTVV.

This chain joins TRBV19 and TRBJ1-5; D is undetermined. The CDR3 contains 11 residues. Looked up from germline, CDR1 is LNHDA and CDR2 is SQIVND (reference sequence). V lost 5 bases, J lost 4 bases, and 3 bases lay in between. The CDR3 bases are TGTGCCAGTAGTCAAAATCAGCCCCAGCATTTT. Translation gives CASSQNQPQHF.

The chain has TRBV7-8 and TRBJ2-5, with TRBD2 as a possible D gene (5 bases). This CDR3 comprises 13 residues. CDR1 is SGHVS, CDR2 FQNEAQ, per germline. Trimming shortened V by 5 bases and J by 5 bases, and 12 bases separated the two germline ends. The CDR3, as DNA: TGTGCCAGCAGCCCGGCTACGGGGGAGACCCAGTACTTC. The encoded protein is CASSPATGETQYF. Full variable domain (rest looked up from reference TRBV7-8 and TRBJ2-5): GAGVSQSPRYKVAKRGQDVALRCDPISGHVSLFWYQQALGQGPEFLTYFQNEAQLDKSGLPSDRFFAERPEGSVSTLKIQRTQQEDSAVYLCASSPATGETQYFGPGTRLLVL.

The J gene is TRBJ2-3, the V gene TRBV4-3, with TRBD1 identical over 9 bases. The V gene end was trimmed by 1 base and the J gene end by 5 bases; junction bases not matched to a gene: 4. Per germline, CDR1 LGHNA and CDR2 YSLEER. The CDR3 is 15 amino acids. The CDR3 coding sequence is TGCGCCAGCAGCCAAGTACACAGGGGGCAAGATACGCAGTATTTT. Translating it yields CASSQVHRGQDTQYF.

The chain joins TRBV28 to TRBJ1-2; TRBD1 matches 10 bases. The CDR3 covers 14 residues. Germline CDR1 and CDR2: MDHEN and SYDVKM. The trim removed 6 bases at V and 7 bases at J, leaving 8 bases unmatched. The CDR3 protein is CASRTGGELGGYTF. In DNA form, the CDR3 reads TGTGCCAGCAGGACAGGGGGCGAGTTGGGTGGCTACACCTTC.

The rearrangement uses TRBV30 and TRBJ1-1; D is possibly TRBD1 (5 bases). The CDR3 spans 11 residues. Germline CDR1 is GTSNPN and CDR2 is SVGIG (reference sequence). V was pared by 0 bases and J by 14 bases, with 13 bases between. The CDR3, as DNA: TGTGCCTGGAGTGTTGGGGGGGTAGCATTCTTT. It translates to CAWSVGGVAFF.

The chain combines TRBV6-1 with TRBJ2-7; 11 positions match TRBD2. This CDR3 comprises 15 residues. Trimming took 2 bases from V and 2 from J; bases not matched to a gene: 2. CDR1 MNHNS and CDR2 SASEGT come from the germline V gene. The CDR3 loop reads CASSELAGGTYEQYF. CDR3 coding DNA: TGTGCCAGCAGTGAACTAGCGGGGGGTACCTACGAGCAGTACTTC.

The CDR3 region is CASSLSVLSSGANVLTF. The CDR3 nucleotides read TGTGCCAGCAGTTTATCAGTCCTAAGCTCTGGGGCCAACGTCCTGACTTTC. This rearrangement joins TRBV27 to TRBJ2-6; no firm D call. The V and J ends lost 0 bases and 0 bases respectively, with 9 bases between them. Germline lookup yields CDR1 MNHEY and CDR2 SMNVEV (reference sequence). The length of the CDR3 is 17 residues.

The chain uses TRBV7-8 and TRBJ1-2; no clear D. Trimming took off 2 bases at V and 8 bases at J, with 12 bases between the two ends. The CDR3 has 13 residues. Germline CDR1 and CDR2: SGHVS and FQNEAQ. As DNA, the CDR3 is TGTGCCAGCAGCTTACCAGACTTAGACGGCTACACCTTC. Translation: CASSLPDLDGYTF.